The next 20 T cell receptor beta chains were all read from a single sample in a study of response to subunit inactivated influenza vaccine. TCRdb ran MiXCR on the RT-PCR reads and lists one entry per CDR3 protein. The sample carries hundreds of thousands of distinct CDR3 sequences, 14% recorded once. The sequencing here drew on PBMCs from blood, taken 14 to 15 days before vaccination. These receptors all come from a man over 45 who received an inactivated influenza vaccine.

J is TRBJ2-7 and V is TRBV10-3, with TRBD1 identical over 10 bases. V was pared by 4 bases and J by 7 bases, with 7 bases of the junction left unmatched. The CDR3 covers 14 residues. The V gene's germline CDR1 is ENHRY and CDR2 SYGVKD. The CDR3 here is CAISGTGDRGEQYF. In DNA form, the CDR3 reads TGTGCCATCAGTGGGACTGGGGACAGGGGTGAGCAGTACTTC.

V usage is TRBV28 and J usage is TRBJ2-7, with TRBD2 matching over 10 bases. The CDR3 covers 15 residues. The trim removed 10 bases at V and 2 bases at J, leaving 11 bases unmatched. Germline V gene sequence: CDR1 MDHEN, CDR2 SYDVKM. The CDR3 DNA reads as TGTGCCACACGGACTAGCGGAGGGGGGCCCTACGAGCAGTACTTC. Residues: CATRTSGGGPYEQYF.

The rearrangement uses TRBV12-3 or TRBV12-4 and TRBJ2-1; TRBD2 agrees at 12 bases. V was clipped by 1 base and J by 6 bases; unmatched bases: 10. The CDR3 runs to 18 residues. The CDR3 spells CASSLGTSGINFPNEQFF. In nucleotides, the CDR3 is TGTGCCAGCAGTTTAGGGACTAGCGGGATTAACTTTCCCAATGAGCAGTTCTTC.

This chain links TRBV7-2 with TRBJ2-1; 7 bases align to TRBD1. The germline gives CDR1 SGHTA, CDR2 FQGNSA. The CDR3 contains 15 residues. With 4 bases clipped from V and 4 bases from J, the junction kept 7 bases outside the gene matches. The CDR3 sequence: CASSSQGNTYNEQFF. The DNA of the CDR3 is TGTGCCAGCAGCTCACAGGGGAATACTTACAATGAGCAGTTCTTC.

This clonotype appeared a few times. This chain uses TRBV7-9 with TRBJ2-5; D is undetermined. V lost 5 bases and J 5 bases, leaving 12 bases between the germline ends. CDR1 is SEHNR, CDR2 FQNEAQ, per germline (reference sequence). The length of the CDR3 is 13 residues. CDR3 region: CASSLTERETQYF. The DNA of the CDR3 is TGTGCCAGCAGCCTAACAGAGAGGGAGACCCAGTACTTC.

This clonotype showed up just a few times. The rearrangement links TRBV9 to TRBJ2-1; D remains unclear. CDR3 length: 15 amino acids. Between the trimmed V and J ends, which lost 0 bases and 6 bases, there was a span of 13 bases. CDR1 SGDLS and CDR2 YYNGEE come from the germline V gene. The CDR3 nucleotides read TGTGCCAGCAGCGTAGGCTCCTCTGGTGGCAATGAGCAGTTCTTC. This translates into CASSVGSSGGNEQFF.

The sample holds many counts of this clonotype. The rearrangement joins TRBV11-2 to TRBJ2-2; D is unclear. CDR3 size: 17 residues. Trimming took off 0 bases at V and 1 base at J, with 12 bases between the two ends. The germline gives CDR1 SGHAT, CDR2 FQNNGV. CDR3 in amino acids: CASSLDWGYMNTGELFF. DNA of the CDR3: TGTGCCAGCAGCTTAGATTGGGGTTACATGAACACCGGGGAGCTGTTTTTT.

This clonotype was detected a few times. The chain recombines TRBV2 with TRBJ2-2; D not certain. This CDR3 comprises 16 residues. Germline CDR1 reads SNHLY; CDR2 reads FYNNEI. Between the trimmed V and J ends, which lost 3 bases and 1 base, there was a span of 12 bases. The CDR3 nucleotides are TGTGCCAGCAGTGAGGGGAAGTTACTGAACACCGGGGAGCTGTTTTTT. It is translated as CASSEGKLLNTGELFF.

This clonotype was observed at least ten times. The chain links TRBV12-3 or TRBV12-4 to TRBJ2-7, with TRBD1 identical over 8 bases. The trim removed 3 bases at V and 3 bases at J, leaving 7 bases unmatched. The CDR3 sequence is 15 residues long. The CDR3 DNA follows: TGTGCCAGCAGTTTGGGGCAGGGGGCTTACTACGAGCAGTACTTC. Residues: CASSLGQGAYYEQYF.

The chain uses TRBV30 and TRBJ1-5, with TRBD1 as a possible D gene (5 bases). Germline CDR1 reads GTSNPN; CDR2 reads SVGIG (reference sequence). V dropped 3 bases and J dropped 3 bases, with 9 bases sitting between them. This CDR3 has 13 residues. The CDR3 is CAWSDSYNQPQHF. The CDR3 DNA is TGTGCCTGGAGCGACAGCTACAATCAGCCCCAGCATTTT.

This clonotype came up many times. The V and J genes are TRBV5-1 and TRBJ2-7; D might be TRBD1 (7 bases). The V and J ends lost 5 bases and 3 bases respectively, with 12 bases between them. The CDR3 runs 13 residues. CDR1 and CDR2 (germline): SGHRS, YFSETQ. The CDR3 loop reads CASRRDRRYEQYF. Written as DNA, the CDR3 is TGCGCCAGCAGGCGGGACAGACGCTACGAGCAGTACTTC.

The rearrangement links TRBV7-9 to TRBJ2-2; D call uncertain. This CDR3 has 13 amino acids. CDR1 is SEHNR, CDR2 FQNEAQ, per germline (reference sequence). V dropped 7 bases and J dropped 2 bases, with 8 bases sitting between them. The CDR3 region has the DNA TGTGCCAGCACCACCGCTAACACCGGGGAGCTGTTTTTT. Encoded protein: CASTTANTGELFF.

This clonotype was found many times. The chain is built from TRBV5-1 and TRBJ2-5; 11 bases are shared with TRBD2. Germline CDR1 reads SGHRS; CDR2 reads YFSETQ. The CDR3 consists of 15 residues. Trimming at V came to 4 bases and at J to 2 bases, leaving 4 bases not matched to a gene. The CDR3 is CASSPGLAVQETQYF. The CDR3, as DNA: TGCGCCAGCAGCCCGGGACTAGCGGTACAAGAGACCCAGTACTTC.

This clonotype was recorded many times. The rearrangement uses TRBV2 and TRBJ2-1; TRBD2 matches 15 bases. With V trimmed by 10 bases and J by 7 bases, 8 bases remained unmatched. This CDR3 spans 15 amino acids. The germline CDR1 and CDR2 sequences are SNHLY and FYNNEI. The CDR3 spells CATKRTSGGENEQFF. The CDR3, as DNA: TGTGCCACCAAGAGGACTAGCGGGGGGGAGAATGAGCAGTTCTTC.

The gene calls are TRBV5-1 and TRBJ1-2; the match to TRBD1 covers 7 bases. Germline V gene sequence: CDR1 SGHRS, CDR2 YFSETQ. V shed 4 bases, J shed 5 bases, and the junction held 17 bases outside the gene matches. The CDR3 extends over 17 amino acids. CDR3 nucleotides: TGCGCCAGCAGCGTCTGGGACAGCGAGGGGATTGGGTATGGCTACACCTTC. This encodes CASSVWDSEGIGYGYTF.

J is TRBJ2-7 and V is TRBV12-3 or TRBV12-4; no reliable D call. The CDR3 has 15 residues. With 0 bases removed from V and 4 bases from J, the gap between germline ends came to 13 bases. The CDR3 DNA reads as TGTGCCAGCAGTTTAGCGTCTAGACTTTTATACGAGCAGTACTTC. Its protein is CASSLASRLLYEQYF.

This clonotype was seen only a few times. V and J are TRBV10-3 and TRBJ2-7, with 10 bases identical to TRBD2. This CDR3 contains 11 residues. With V trimmed by 10 bases and J by 6 bases, 3 bases remained unmatched. Germline-derived CDR1 and CDR2 are ENHRY and SYGVKD. The DNA for the CDR3 is TGTGCCACTGGACTAGCGGTCGAGCAGTACTTC. Translating gives CATGLAVEQYF.

This clonotype was observed at least ten times. The chain combines TRBV15 with TRBJ1-6; a possible D gene is TRBD1 (5 bases). Germline-derived CDR1 and CDR2 are LNHNV and YYDKDF (reference sequence). V lost 5 bases and J lost 3, with 8 bases in between. The CDR3 extends over 14 amino acids. The CDR3 loop is CATSLDIYNSPLHF. The CDR3 nucleotides are TGTGCCACCAGCCTGGACATCTATAATTCACCCCTCCACTTT.

This clonotype was picked up a small number of times. This chain connects TRBV12-3 or TRBV12-4 to TRBJ1-2, with TRBD1 matching over 8 bases. The CDR3 length is 13 residues. Germline trimming cut 8 bases from V and 4 bases from J; bases unmatched to any gene: 6. The CDR3 sequence is CASGTGTGYGYTF. As DNA, the CDR3 is TGTGCCAGCGGGACCGGGACAGGCTATGGCTACACCTTC.

The chain uses TRBV28 and TRBJ2-1; D gene unclear. Germline V gene data show CDR1 as MDHEN and CDR2 as SYDVKM. This CDR3 is built from 14 residues. V was cut by 6 bases and J by 2 bases, with 11 bases left in between. The CDR3 sequence is CASRARTAYNEQFF. The CDR3 DNA is TGTGCCAGCAGGGCGAGGACGGCCTACAATGAGCAGTTCTTC.